This T cell receptor beta chain was recorded in a study of shared clonotypes between healthy human individuals. Study-wide background: The plates for each donor numbered three CD4 naive, three CD4 memory, two CD8 naive and one CD8 memory.

The CDR3 has 14 amino acids. The germline V and J ends were trimmed by 2 bases and 1 base, with 6 bases remaining between them. The germline V gene encodes CDR1 LNHDA and CDR2 SQIVND (reference sequence). Measured with immunoSEQ multiplex PCR; TCRdb has only the in-frame clones, and not every one. The sample holds about 2.4 million clones, 93% seen once. The chain employs TRBV19 and TRBJ1-5; D is unclear. Sequencing was carried out using naive CD4+ T cells from PBMCs. As to subset: CD45RA+ positively selected. The TCR comes from a man between 18 and 29 years old in good health. Some clones in this sample may be carry-over from other donors' samples. The DNA of the CDR3 is TGTGCCAGTAGTATAATTAGGAGCAATCAGCCCCAGCATTTT. Its translation is CASSIIRSNQPQHF. Full variable domain (outside the CDR3, taken from reference TRBV19 and TRBJ1-5): DGGITQSPKYLFRKEGQNVTLSCEQNLNHDAMYWYRQDPGQGLRLIYYSQIVNDFQKGDIAEGYSVSREKKESFPLTVTSAQKNPTAFYLCASSIIRSNQPQHFGDGTRLSIL.